This passage covers 4 T cell receptor beta chains from one sample sequenced in a study of early T cells in non-severe SARS-CoV-2 infection. TCRdb ran MiXCR on the 5' RACE reads and lists one entry per CDR3 protein. Counted here are more than 60,000 distinct CDR3 sequences, around 11% occurring once; the ten biggest clones make up over 1%. This specimen was whole blood, taken at baseline. Receptors were obtained from an adult who was a healthcare worker with PCR-confirmed SARS-CoV-2 infection or an uninfected control (not recorded which). The donor label of this sample is uncertain.

The CDR3 sequence is CASRTNGNTIYF. The CDR3 nucleotides read TGTGCCAGCAGAACAAACGGAAACACCATATATTTT. The chain couples TRBV12-3 or TRBV12-4 to TRBJ1-3; unclear D gene. The CDR3 is 12 residues long. V lost 6 bases and J lost 4, with 7 bases in between.

This clonotype was picked up many times. The V and J genes are TRBV4-2 and TRBJ1-5; D unclear. CDR1 and CDR2 (germline): LGHNA, YNFKEQ. The CDR3 sequence is 16 residues long. Trimming cost V 0 bases and J 9 bases, with 18 bases left between them. Written as DNA, the CDR3 is TGTGCCAGCAGCCAAGATCGCGGTCGCTCAAAGCCGCCCCAGCATTTT. Encoded protein: CASSQDRGRSKPPQHF.

V usage is TRBV5-1 and J usage is TRBJ2-2, with D possibly matching TRBD1 (5 bases). Germline V gene lookup returns CDR1 SGHRS and CDR2 YFSETQ. V dropped 0 bases and J dropped 1 base, with 13 bases sitting between them. CDR3 length: 17 residues. DNA of the CDR3: TGCGCCAGCAGCTTGGCCTCGTCAGGGCAGAACACCGGGGAGCTGTTTTTT. Protein: CASSLASSGQNTGELFF.

The CDR3 region has the DNA TGTGCCAGCAGACCTAGCGGGGGACAGTCCGGGGAGCTGTTTTTT. It is translated as CASRPSGGQSGELFF. The chain employs TRBV27 and TRBJ2-2; TRBD2 agrees at 10 bases. The ends lost 6 bases at V and 6 bases at J; junction bases unmatched: 7. Per the germline V gene, CDR1 is MNHEY and CDR2 is SMNVEV (reference sequence). The CDR3 loop spans 15 amino acids.